These 19 T cell receptor beta chains were sequenced from one sample in a study of blood T cell repertoires in COVID-19. Only in-frame clones appear in the TCRdb table, and some are missing; sequencing was by immunoSEQ multiplex PCR. The data show approximately 250,000 clones, approximately 90% seen once. The source material was peripheral blood. These TCRs come from a man aged 18 to 30 with active or convalescent COVID-19.

The V gene is TRBV5-1, the J gene TRBJ2-7, with TRBD1 as a possible D gene (6 bases). Trimming pared 4 bases from V and 3 bases from J, leaving 8 bases between. Germline CDR1 SGHRS, CDR2 YFSETQ. The CDR3 covers 12 residues. This chain's CDR3 is CASSVQGYEQYF. CDR3 DNA sequence: TGCGCCAGCAGCGTACAGGGCTACGAGCAGTACTTC. The full variable domain, rest sourced from reference TRBV5-1 and TRBJ2-7, is KAGVTQTPRYLIKTRGQQVTLSCSPISGHRSVSWYQQTPGQGLQFLFEYFSETQRNKGNFPGRFSGRQFSNSRSEMNVSTLELGDSALYLCASSVQGYEQYFGPGTRLTVT.

This chain joins TRBV9 and TRBJ1-3; D possibly corresponds to TRBD1 (6 bases). The ends were cut back, 2 bases at V and 0 bases at J, with 18 bases in the middle. The germline CDR1 and CDR2 sequences are SGDLS and YYNGEE. The CDR3 contains 18 residues. CDR3 nucleotide sequence: TGTGCCAGCAGCGTCTCCCCTATACGGGGGGCCTCTGGAAACACCATATATTTT. Its protein is CASSVSPIRGASGNTIYF.

The CDR3 is CASSMGQPTYGYTF. The CDR3 DNA reads TGTGCCAGTAGTATGGGACAGCCAACCTATGGCTACACCTTC. This chain joins TRBV19 and TRBJ1-2, with 7 bases fitting TRBD1. Germline CDR1 and CDR2: LNHDA and SQIVND (reference sequence). With V trimmed by 3 bases and J by 4 bases, 5 bases remained unmatched. The CDR3 has 14 residues.

This sequence joins TRBV6-5 and TRBJ2-7; TRBD1 agrees at 9 bases. CDR1 and CDR2 from the germline V gene are MNHEY and SVGAGI. This CDR3 is built from 15 residues. Trimming at V came to 10 bases and at J to 0 bases, leaving 10 bases not matched to a gene. Here the CDR3 DNA reads TGTGCCACCGGATTTCCGGGACAGGGCTCCTACGAGCAGTACTTC. Translated: CATGFPGQGSYEQYF.

This clone was counted a few times. DNA of the CDR3: TGTGCCAGCAGCTTCGACACCGCCTTCACAGATACGCAGTATTTT. This codes for CASSFDTAFTDTQYF. The V gene is TRBV7-9, the J gene TRBJ2-3; D gene ambiguous. From germline, CDR1 is SEHNR and CDR2 FQNEAQ (reference sequence). The CDR3 spans 15 residues. V lost 3 bases and J 2 bases, leaving 12 bases between the germline ends.

The chain couples TRBV12-3 or TRBV12-4 to TRBJ2-2; tentative D call: TRBD2 (5 bases). The V gene lost 8 bases and the J gene lost 4 bases, with 11 bases spanning the gap. The CDR3 consists of 13 residues. This CDR3 is CASGITSTGELFF. Written as DNA, the CDR3 is TGTGCCAGCGGCATAACTAGCACCGGGGAGCTGTTTTTT.

The chain is built from TRBV9 and TRBJ1-2; D is undetermined. Between the trimmed V and J ends, which lost 0 bases and 5 bases, there was a span of 14 bases. The CDR3 has 15 amino acids. CDR1 and CDR2 (germline): SGDLS, YYNGEE. This chain's CDR3 is CASSVESRPRYGYTF. As DNA, the CDR3 is TGTGCCAGCAGCGTAGAATCCCGACCCAGGTATGGCTACACCTTC.

The V and J genes are TRBV11-2 and TRBJ1-1; D unclear. V lost 5 bases to trimming and J lost 4 bases, with 23 bases between them. From germline, CDR1 is SGHAT and CDR2 FQNNGV. The CDR3 sequence is 17 residues long. DNA of the CDR3: TGTGCCAGCAGCCCTTTTCCGGCGGGCGTTTTCGGCACTGAAGCTTTCTTT. This encodes CASSPFPAGVFGTEAFF.

The rearrangement uses TRBV10-3 and TRBJ2-7, with no clear D. The length of the CDR3 is 13 residues. Per the germline V gene, CDR1 is ENHRY and CDR2 is SYGVKD. The ends were cut back, 7 bases at V and 0 bases at J, with 10 bases in the middle. The CDR3, as DNA: TGTGCCATCATGAGGCTTCCCTCCTACGAGCAGTACTTC. It translates to CAIMRLPSYEQYF.

The V call is TRBV5-1, the J call TRBJ1-1; no clear D gene. Trimming shortened V by 5 bases and J by 0 bases, and 8 bases separated the two germline ends. There are 13 residues in the CDR3. Germline lookup yields CDR1 SGHRS and CDR2 YFSETQ. The DNA of the CDR3 is TGCGCCAGCAGGCCTTCTATGAACACTGAAGCTTTCTTT. Translated: CASRPSMNTEAFF.

On this clone itself: Sequence at one end of the junction differs from germline and may be a read error. The chain links TRBV7-7 to TRBJ2-1, with TRBD2 identical over 12 bases. The germline CDR1 and CDR2 sequences are SSHAT and FNYEAQ (reference sequence). CDR3 size: 17 residues. Here the CDR3 DNA reads TGTGCTAGCAGCCCCGACGGACTAGCGGGACTGACCGATGAGCAGTTCTTC. Its translation is CASSPDGLAGLTDEQFF.

The V gene is TRBV5-4, the J gene TRBJ2-5; 13 nucleotides align to TRBD2. This CDR3 region has 15 residues. In germline, CDR1 is SGHNT, CDR2 YYREEE (reference sequence). The trim removed 6 bases at V and 5 bases at J, leaving 7 bases unmatched. The CDR3 is CASTPGLAGLETQYF. The CDR3 nucleotides are TGTGCCAGCACCCCGGGACTAGCGGGGTTGGAGACCCAGTACTTC.

The chain combines TRBV6-5 with TRBJ2-2; TRBD2 might be the D (6 bases). The germline gives CDR1 MNHEY, CDR2 SVGAGI. The CDR3 has 15 amino acids. V gave up 0 bases and J gave up 5 bases, with 10 bases separating them. This chain's CDR3 is CASSYSGGFTGELFF. The CDR3 DNA sequence: TGTGCCAGCAGTTACTCGGGGGGTTTTACCGGGGAGCTGTTTTTT.

V gene TRBV5-1 combines with J gene TRBJ1-5; D not certain. Trimming removed 0 bases at V and 7 bases at J, with 11 bases between. CDR1 SGHRS and CDR2 YFSETQ come from the germline V gene. There are 14 residues in the CDR3. Here the CDR3 DNA reads TGCGCCAGCAGCTTGGGGGAGCGGAGCCAGCCCCAGCATTTT. It codes for CASSLGERSQPQHF.

The CDR3 sequence: CASSGPGGSYGYTF. The CDR3, as DNA: TGTGCCAGCAGTGGACCGGGAGGCTCCTATGGCTACACCTTC. The genes are TRBV2 and TRBJ1-2; no firm D call. V shed 4 bases and J shed 4 bases, with 13 bases lying between them. The CDR3 has 14 amino acids. In germline, CDR1 is SNHLY, CDR2 FYNNEI. The variable domain in full, with the rest retrieved from reference TRBV2 and TRBJ1-2, is EPEVTQTPSHQVTQMGQEVILRCVPISNHLYFYWYRQILGQKVEFLVSFYNNEISEKSEIFDDQFSVERPDGSNFTLKIRSTKLEDSAMYFCASSGPGGSYGYTFGSGTRLTVV.

The rearrangement links TRBV14 to TRBJ2-1, with 10 bases aligning to TRBD2. Germline CDR1 is SGHDN and CDR2 is FVKESK. This CDR3 has 17 residues. Unmatched junction bases numbered 6, after V lost 0 bases and J lost 4 bases. The CDR3 spells CASSQDLGTSAYNEQFF. The CDR3 DNA is TGTGCCAGCAGCCAAGATTTAGGGACTAGCGCTTACAATGAGCAGTTCTTC.

The rearrangement links TRBV28 to TRBJ1-2; the D is unclear. Germline V gives CDR1 MDHEN, CDR2 SYDVKM. The V end lost 2 bases, the J end lost 5 bases, and 15 bases lay between the germline ends. This CDR3 spans 15 amino acids. The CDR3 DNA reads TGTGCCAGCAGTTTAGGGGAGGGTTTCCCGTATGGCTACACCTTC. Its translation: CASSLGEGFPYGYTF.

CDR3 residues: CASSLDQGEKLFF. In nucleotides, the CDR3 is TGTGCCAGCAGCTTAGATCAGGGAGAAAAACTGTTTTTT. The chain employs TRBV7-9 and TRBJ1-4; a weak D match, TRBD1 (5 bases). The CDR3 is made up of 13 amino acids. Trimming removed 1 base at V and 8 bases at J, with 8 bases between. Germline V gives CDR1 SEHNR, CDR2 FQNEAQ (reference sequence).

This sequence joins TRBV5-1 and TRBJ2-7, with a weak D call TRBD2 (6 bases). CDR3 size: 17 residues. Germline CDR1 reads SGHRS; CDR2 reads YFSETQ. V lost 2 bases and J lost 2, with 20 bases in between. This CDR3 reads CASSLITGTPSPYEQYF. The CDR3 DNA follows: TGCGCCAGCAGCTTAATAACCGGGACTCCGTCCCCCTACGAGCAGTACTTC.